This T cell receptor beta chain was identified during a study of cytomegalovirus exposure and HLA in healthy donors. In regard to this clone: Its target is not known.

Study-wide findings and caveats: Per a prior analysis, the majority of TCR beta V segments were productive roughly 87% or roughly 30% of the time. Most CMV-associated TCR beta chains were later found to appear HLA-restricted. One cluster of highly shared sequence variants probably arose as a sequencing artifact.

CDR1 is SGHDN and CDR2 is FVKESK in the germline V gene. The CDR3 is made up of 16 amino acids. The germline V and J ends were trimmed by 2 bases and 4 bases, with 15 bases remaining between them. The PCR employed 60 Vbeta primers together with 13 Jbeta primers. The method was immunoSEQ multiplex PCR; TCRdb's version includes in-frame clones alone and lacks a portion of them. This repertoire shows about 120,000 clones, 74% found once; its top ten account for 2% to 2.5%. This TCR derives from a human donor in good health. The chain employs TRBV14 and TRBJ2-1; weak D call: TRBD1 (6 bases). Sequencing was performed on PBMCs. The CDR3 loop is CASSQTGTSRYNEQFF. CDR3 DNA: TGTGCCAGCAGCCAAACCGGGACAAGTCGATACAATGAGCAGTTCTTC. The complete variable domain, with remaining parts taken from reference TRBV14 and TRBJ2-1, reads EAGVTQFPSHSVIEKGQTVTLRCDPISGHDNLYWYRRVMGKEIKFLLHFVKESKQDESGMPNNRFLAERTGGTYSTLKVQPAELEDSGVYFCASSQTGTSRYNEQFFGPGTRLTVL.